The source of this TCR beta chain is a study of monozygotic twins with inflammatory bowel disease. TCRdb derives one entry per CDR3 protein from the 5' RACE reads, leaving out DNA. In all, the sample yields about 450,000 distinct CDR3 sequences. The CDR3 covers 15 residues. Germline values: CDR1 GTSNPN, CDR2 SVGIG (reference sequence). The chain links TRBV30 to TRBJ1-5; TCRdb designates TRBD1, a call that cannot be tested without DNA. Sequencing was performed on blood. The sequence was obtained from a human donor with ulcerative colitis or Crohn's disease, or a healthy co-twin of an affected twin (not recorded which). The CDR3 sequence is CAWSARGSFNQPQHF. The full variable domain, with the rest looked up from reference TRBV30 and TRBJ1-5, is SQTIHQWPATLVQPVGSPLSLECTVEGTSNPNLYWYRQAAGRGLQLLFYSVGIGQISSEVPQNLSASRPQDRQFILSSKKLLLSDSGFYLCAWSARGSFNQPQHFGDGTRLSIL.